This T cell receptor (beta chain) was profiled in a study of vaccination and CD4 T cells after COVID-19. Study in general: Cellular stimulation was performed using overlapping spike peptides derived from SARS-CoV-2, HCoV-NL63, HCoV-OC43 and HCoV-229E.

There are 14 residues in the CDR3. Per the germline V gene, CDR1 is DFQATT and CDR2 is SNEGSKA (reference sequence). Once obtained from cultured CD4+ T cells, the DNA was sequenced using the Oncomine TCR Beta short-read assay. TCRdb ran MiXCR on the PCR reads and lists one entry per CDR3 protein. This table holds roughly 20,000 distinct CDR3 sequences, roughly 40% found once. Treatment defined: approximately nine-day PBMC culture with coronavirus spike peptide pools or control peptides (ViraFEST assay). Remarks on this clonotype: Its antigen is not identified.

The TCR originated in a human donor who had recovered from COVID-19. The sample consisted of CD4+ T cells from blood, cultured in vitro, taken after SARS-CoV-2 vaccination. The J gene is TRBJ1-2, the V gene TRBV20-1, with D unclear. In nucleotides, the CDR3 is TGCAGCACCTCTCCCCGGGTCACTATTTCTGGCTACACCTTC. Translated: CSTSPRVTISGYTF.